This note documents a single T cell receptor (beta chain) sequence. Trimming removed 6 bases from V and 1 base from J; junction bases left unmatched: 18. The CDR3 runs to 19 residues. The germline V gene has CDR1 MNHEY and CDR2 SMNVEV (reference sequence). The record originates from a study of shared clonotypes between healthy human individuals. Donors comprised only Caucasian adults living in Nashville, Tennessee. TCRdb's copy holds only in-frame clones and misses some; the assay was immunoSEQ multiplex PCR. The sample carries roughly 2.2 million clones, about nine tenths recorded once. The specimen was naive CD4+ T cells from PBMCs. The subset denotes: CD45RA+ positively selected. The TCR comes from a man aged 18 to 30 in good health. Some clones in this sample may be carry-over from other donors' samples. V and J are TRBV27 and TRBJ2-7; 10 bases line up with TRBD2. The chain's CDR3 is CASRTRLAGFPTKSYEQYF. CDR3 DNA sequence: TGTGCCAGCAGAACACGACTAGCGGGTTTTCCGACCAAATCCTACGAGCAGTACTTC.